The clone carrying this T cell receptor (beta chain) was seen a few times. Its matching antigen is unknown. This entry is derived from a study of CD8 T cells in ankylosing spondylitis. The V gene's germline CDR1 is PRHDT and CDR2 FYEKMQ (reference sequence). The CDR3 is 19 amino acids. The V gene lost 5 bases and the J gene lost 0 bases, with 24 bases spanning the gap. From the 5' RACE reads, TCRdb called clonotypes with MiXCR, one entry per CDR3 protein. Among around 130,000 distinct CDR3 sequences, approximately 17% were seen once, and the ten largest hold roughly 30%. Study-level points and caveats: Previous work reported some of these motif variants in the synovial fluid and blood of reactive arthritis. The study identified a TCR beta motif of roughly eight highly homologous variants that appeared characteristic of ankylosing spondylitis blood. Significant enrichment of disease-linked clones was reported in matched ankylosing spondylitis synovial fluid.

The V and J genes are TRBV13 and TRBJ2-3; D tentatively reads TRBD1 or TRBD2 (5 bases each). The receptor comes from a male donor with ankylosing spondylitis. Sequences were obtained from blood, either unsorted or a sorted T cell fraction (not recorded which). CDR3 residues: CASSPREAGRVLSTDTQYF. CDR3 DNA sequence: TGTGCCAGCAGCCCCCGGGAAGCAGGGCGGGTATTAAGCACAGATACGCAGTATTTT.